This is a list of T cell receptor beta chains from one sample in a study of T cells in Graves' hyperthyroidism and ophthalmopathy. TCRdb processed the multiplex PCR reads anew with MiXCR; each CDR3 protein has one entry. The data show about 560,000 distinct CDR3 sequences, with approximately 15% seen just once and approximately 15% held by the top ten. Input material: blood. The origin of the receptors is a middle-aged woman with Graves' hyperthyroidism. CDR3s include the opening cysteine and the closing phenylalanine or tryptophan. The D gene is left open where the match is weak. Some rows mark clone size as missing; the rest say once, few, many or name a class of expanded clone.

V gene	clone size	J gene	D gene	CDR3 protein	CDR3 DNA
TRBV28	NA	TRBJ2-4	TRBD2	CASSLSGRWAKNIQYF	TGTGCCAGCAGTCTTAGCGGGAGGTGGGCCAAAAACATTCAGTACTTC
TRBV29-1	many	TRBJ2-5	NA	CSVEEVAEETQYF	TGCAGCGTTGAGGAGGTAGCGGAAGAGACCCAGTACTTC
TRBV19	many	TRBJ2-7	TRBD1	CASSVGTAYEQYF	TGTGCCAGTAGTGTGGGGACAGCCTACGAGCAGTACTTC
TRBV27	many	TRBJ2-1	TRBD2	CASSSGTSGFNEQFF	TGTGCCAGCAGTTCCGGGACTAGCGGGTTCAATGAGCAGTTCTTC
TRBV6-1	many	TRBJ2-3	TRBD1	CASSAKTGGGTDTQYF	TGTGCCAGCAGTGCGAAGACAGGGGGCGGCACAGATACGCAGTATTTT
TRBV10-2	many	TRBJ2-3	NA	CASRERRSTDTQYF	TGCGCCAGCAGGGAGCGACGAAGCACAGATACGCAGTATTTT
TRBV14	NA	TRBJ2-3	TRBD2	CASSYTSGSRTDTQYF	TGTGCCAGCAGCTACACTAGCGGGAGTCGCACAGATACGCAGTATTTT
TRBV3-1	many	TRBJ2-2	NA	CASSHGGARDTGELFF	TGTGCCAGCAGCCACGGAGGGGCGCGGGACACCGGGGAGCTGTTTTTT
TRBV6-1	NA	TRBJ2-5	NA	CASSEDRVRETQYF	TGTGCCAGCAGTGAAGACAGGGTTAGGGAGACCCAGTACTTC
TRBV2	NA	TRBJ1-5	TRBD1	CASSAETGGSAPQHF	TGTGCCAGCAGTGCCGAGACAGGGGGTAGTGCTCCCCAGCATTTT
TRBV18	many	TRBJ2-5	NA	CASSSDLQETQYF	TGTGCCAGCTCATCGGACTTACAAGAGACCCAGTACTTC
TRBV12-3/TRBV12-4	NA	TRBJ1-1	NA	CASSFGRLNTEAFF	TGTGCCAGCAGTTTTGGACGGTTGAACACTGAAGCTTTCTTT
TRBV9	NA	TRBJ2-3	NA	CASSVARTNRDTQYF	TGTGCCAGCAGCGTAGCTCGGACTAACCGAGATACGCAGTATTTT
TRBV28	many	TRBJ2-1	NA	CASSSTLVAHNEQFF	TGTGCCAGCAGTTCGACCCTAGTAGCTCACAATGAGCAGTTCTTC
TRBV28	few	TRBJ1-5	NA	CASIPSGGNQPQHF	TGTGCCAGCATCCCCTCGGGGGGCAATCAGCCCCAGCATTTT
TRBV7-9	many	TRBJ1-2	NA	CASSLAGTPNYGYTF	TGTGCCAGCAGCTTAGCAGGCACTCCTAACTATGGCTACACCTTC
TRBV6-1	few	TRBJ2-1	TRBD2	CASRRYTSGNYNEQFF	TGTGCCAGCAGACGCTACACTAGCGGCAATTACAATGAGCAGTTCTTC
TRBV6-5	NA	TRBJ1-6	NA	CASSYLSGQKNSPLHF	TGTGCCAGCAGTTACCTATCCGGACAGAAGAATTCACCCCTCCACTTT
TRBV19	NA	TRBJ1-5	NA	CASNRSNQPQHF	TGTGCCAGTAATAGGAGCAATCAGCCCCAGCATTTT
TRBV7-3	few	TRBJ2-2	NA	CASSLRAQGSGELFF	TGTGCCAGCAGCCTAAGAGCCCAAGGTTCCGGGGAGCTGTTTTTT
TRBV3-1	NA	TRBJ1-1	NA	CASSQERRNTEAFF	TGTGCCAGCAGCCAAGAACGGAGGAACACTGAAGCTTTCTTT
TRBV6-1	NA	TRBJ1-1	NA	CATHIMNTEAFF	TGTGCCACCCATATCATGAACACTGAAGCTTTCTTT
TRBV5-8	NA	TRBJ2-5	NA	CASSLAGAVRETQYF	TGTGCCAGCAGCTTGGCCGGGGCAGTAAGAGAGACCCAGTACTTC
TRBV24-1	few	TRBJ1-1	TRBD1	CATSDATGEAFF	TGTGCCACCAGTGATGCGACAGGGGAAGCTTTCTTT
TRBV28	NA	TRBJ2-1	NA	CASSPSSLVYNEQFF	TGTGCCAGCAGTCCCTCCTCACTAGTTTACAATGAGCAGTTCTTC
TRBV5-1	many	TRBJ1-2	NA	CASSLQRGLSGYTF	TGCGCCAGCAGCTTGCAAAGGGGATTATCGGGCTACACCTTC
TRBV25-1	NA	TRBJ1-6	NA	CASSEQVPNSPLHF	TGTGCCAGCAGTGAACAGGTTCCTAATTCACCCCTCCACTTT
TRBV28	many	TRBJ2-7	TRBD2	CASSSLSPTSGSTHEQYF	TGTGCCAGCAGTTCCCTCTCACCGACTAGCGGGAGTACACACGAGCAGTACTTC
TRBV5-5	few	TRBJ2-1	TRBD2	CASSSPGLAFHNEQFF	TGTGCCAGCAGCTCTCCGGGACTAGCGTTTCACAATGAGCAGTTCTTC
TRBV10-2	NA	TRBJ2-7	TRBD2	CASNPSGSVYEQYF	TGCGCCAGCAATCCTAGCGGGAGTGTGTACGAGCAGTACTTC
TRBV6-1	many	TRBJ2-1	TRBD2	CASSEPGLSYNEQFF	TGTGCCAGCAGTGAACCGGGACTATCCTACAATGAGCAGTTCTTC
TRBV11-2	many	TRBJ2-1	TRBD2	CASSPAQRREGPKQFF	TGTGCCAGCAGCCCCGCCCAAAGGCGGGAGGGCCCAAAGCAGTTCTTC
TRBV6-1	NA	TRBJ1-3	NA	CASSQGRPTSGNTIYF	TGTGCCAGCAGCCAAGGGAGGCCAACCTCTGGAAACACCATATATTTT
TRBV28	many	TRBJ1-6	NA	CASSFGGSPLHF	TGTGCCAGCAGTTTTGGGGGTTCACCCCTCCACTTT
TRBV6-1	NA	TRBJ2-3	NA	CASSYRGLDTQYF	TGTGCCAGCAGTTATAGGGGTCTAGATACGCAGTATTTT
TRBV6-5	many	TRBJ2-3	NA	CASSYSRRATDTQYF	TGTGCCAGCAGTTACTCACGTAGGGCAACAGATACGCAGTATTTT
TRBV2	many	TRBJ1-3	NA	CASSEGWISGNTIYF	TGTGCCAGCAGTGAAGGGTGGATCTCTGGAAACACCATATATTTT
TRBV28	NA	TRBJ2-7	TRBD2	CASSLWPGLAGGPPYEQYF	TGTGCCAGCAGTTTATGGCCGGGACTAGCGGGAGGGCCACCCTACGAGCAGTACTTC
TRBV5-1	many	TRBJ2-1	NA	CASAQLQSSYNEQFF	TGCGCCAGCGCGCAACTACAAAGCTCCTACAATGAGCAGTTCTTC
TRBV19	NA	TRBJ2-1	TRBD2	CASSIVRELINEQFF	TGTGCCAGTAGTATTGTGCGGGAGTTAATCAATGAGCAGTTCTTC
TRBV6-1	many	TRBJ2-7	TRBD1	CASILDRGHDEQYF	TGTGCCAGCATTCTCGACAGGGGGCACGACGAGCAGTACTTC